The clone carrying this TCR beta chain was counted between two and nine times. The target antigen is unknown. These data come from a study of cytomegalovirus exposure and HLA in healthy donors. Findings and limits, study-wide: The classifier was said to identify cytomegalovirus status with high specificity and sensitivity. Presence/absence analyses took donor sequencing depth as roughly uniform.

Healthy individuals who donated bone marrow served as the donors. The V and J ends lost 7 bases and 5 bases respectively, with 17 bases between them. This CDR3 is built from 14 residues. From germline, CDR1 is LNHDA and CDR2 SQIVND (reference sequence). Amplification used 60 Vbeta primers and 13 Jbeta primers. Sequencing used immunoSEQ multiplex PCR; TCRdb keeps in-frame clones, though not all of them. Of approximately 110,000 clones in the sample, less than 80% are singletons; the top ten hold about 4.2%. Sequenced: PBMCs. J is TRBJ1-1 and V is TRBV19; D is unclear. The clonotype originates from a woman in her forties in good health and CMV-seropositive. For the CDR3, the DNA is TGTGCCAGTACCCACGGGATGGGGAGGACTGAAGCTTTCTTT. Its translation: CASTHGMGRTEAFF.